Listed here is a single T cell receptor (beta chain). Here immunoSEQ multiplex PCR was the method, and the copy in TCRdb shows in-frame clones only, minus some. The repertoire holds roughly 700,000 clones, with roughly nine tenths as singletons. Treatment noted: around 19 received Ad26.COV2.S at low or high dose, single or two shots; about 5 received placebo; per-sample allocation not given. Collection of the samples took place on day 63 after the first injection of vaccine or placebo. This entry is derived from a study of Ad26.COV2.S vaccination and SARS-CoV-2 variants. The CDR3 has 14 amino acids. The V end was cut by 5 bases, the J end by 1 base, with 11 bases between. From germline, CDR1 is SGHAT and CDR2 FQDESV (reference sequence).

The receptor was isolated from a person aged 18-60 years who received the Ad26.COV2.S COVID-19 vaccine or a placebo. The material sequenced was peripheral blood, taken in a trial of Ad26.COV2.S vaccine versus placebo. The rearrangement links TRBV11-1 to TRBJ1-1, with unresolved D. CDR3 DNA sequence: TGTGCCAGCAGCCGGTTGGCAGGGAACACTGAAGCTTTCTTT. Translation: CASSRLAGNTEAFF.